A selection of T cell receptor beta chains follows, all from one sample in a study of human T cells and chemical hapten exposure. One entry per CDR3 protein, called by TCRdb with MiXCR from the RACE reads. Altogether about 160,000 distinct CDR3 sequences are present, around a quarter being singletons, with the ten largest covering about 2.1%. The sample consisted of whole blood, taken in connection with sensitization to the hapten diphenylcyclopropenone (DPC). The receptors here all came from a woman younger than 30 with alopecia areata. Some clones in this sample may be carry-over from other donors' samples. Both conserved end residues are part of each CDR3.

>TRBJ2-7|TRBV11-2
CASSLPRVQPDYEQYF
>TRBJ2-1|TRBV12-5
CASATWSNEQFF
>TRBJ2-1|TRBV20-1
CSASGTGIGNEQFF
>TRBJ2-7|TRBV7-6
CASSPLGGGPYEQYF
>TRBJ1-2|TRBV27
CASSQLSGAPYGYTF
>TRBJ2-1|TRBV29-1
CSVGDGGYNEQFF
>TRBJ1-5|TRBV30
CAWRGTGKHQPQHF
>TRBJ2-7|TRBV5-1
CASGDRGSYEQYF
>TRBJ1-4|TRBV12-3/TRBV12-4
CASRPDSGNKLKLFF
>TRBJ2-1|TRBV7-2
CASSLPGQIYNEQFF
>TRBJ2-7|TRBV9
CASSVKGGQGLHEQYF
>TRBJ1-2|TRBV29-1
CSVQPGQRSYGYTF
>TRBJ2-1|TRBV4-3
CASSQDNYEQFF
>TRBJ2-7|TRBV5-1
CASSSGTGAYEQYF
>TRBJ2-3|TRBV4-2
CASSQIGGGTDTQYF